A selection of T cell receptor beta chains follows, all from one sample in a study of blood T cell repertoires in COVID-19. Assay used: immunoSEQ multiplex PCR; TCRdb lists only in-frame clones, some missing. The sample consists of about 220,000 clones, approximately 83% of them appearing once. Sample: PBMCs or T cells enriched from blood (not recorded which). All receptors come from a woman in her thirties or forties who had been exposed to COVID-19. CDR3s leave out the opening cysteine and the closing phenylalanine or tryptophan. The D gene is left open where the match is weak.

14,TRBV6-1,TRBJ2-1,.,ASSGQVGGSYNEQF
10,TRBV9,TRBJ2-7,.,ASSGEGREQY
9,TRBV5-5,TRBJ2-7,.,ASSLFREQY
12,TRBV9,TRBJ2-4,.,ASSVDGGRDIQY
12,TRBV10-3,TRBJ2-7,.,AISERREAYEQY
13,TRBV7-8,TRBJ1-3,.,ASSLPGVSGNTIY
12,TRBV19,TRBJ1-5,.,ATQGPRSNQPQH
18,TRBV27,TRBJ2-7,TRBD2,ASTLVSGGLAGFTSYEQY
12,TRBV15,TRBJ1-4,.,ATSTASTLEKLF
13,TRBV5-4,TRBJ1-6,.,ASSNYRDYNSPLH
13,TRBV6-1,TRBJ1-2,TRBD1,ASSEQRGTDYGYT
12,TRBV7-9,TRBJ1-5,.,ASSLAGGNQPQH
10,TRBV19,TRBJ2-7,TRBD1,ASGTGNYEQY
11,TRBV12-3/TRBV12-4,TRBJ1-2,TRBD1,ASTRDSGYGYT
15,TRBV5-1,TRBJ1-1,.,ASSSTWTQGLNTEAF
11,TRBV6-5,TRBJ1-2,TRBD1,ASSQQGGDGYT
13,TRBV2,TRBJ2-5,TRBD2,ASKETSGGQETQY
13,TRBV6-2/TRBV6-3,TRBJ2-1,TRBD2,ASSGGLAGGNEQF
12,TRBV5-5,TRBJ1-2,.,ASSFDRMNYGYT
12,TRBV5-1,TRBJ1-1,.,ASSLVSGGTEAF
10,TRBV7-6,TRBJ2-7,.,ASSSSGREQY
12,TRBV5-1,TRBJ1-4,.,ASSLATAGEKLF
11,TRBV27,TRBJ1-2,TRBD1,ASRNQGAYGYT
11,TRBV29-1,TRBJ1-5,.,SVAGEYNQPQH
15,TRBV5-1,TRBJ2-7,.,ASSLGGVIAATYEQY
12,TRBV19,TRBJ2-2,.,ASSIVTDTGELF